The rows below give T cell receptor beta chains drawn from one sample of a study of T cell responses to AZD1222 COVID-19 vaccine. Produced via immunoSEQ multiplex PCR; TCRdb's table is partial and in-frame only. The sample includes 100,000 to 150,000 clones, approximately 89% of them seen just once. Here the sequenced sample was peripheral blood, taken on day 0 of AZD1222 vaccination. Receptor source: an adult in good health. Both conserved end residues are trimmed from each CDR3.

cdr3_aa	v_call	cdr3_length	j_call
ASSSNLDRGRLGYT	TRBV28	14	TRBJ1-2
ASSLPPVGYT	TRBV11-2	10	TRBJ1-2
ASSLWGANQPQH	TRBV16	12	TRBJ1-5
ASSQVHSPDEKLF	TRBV4-2	13	TRBJ1-4
ASRGLAPYEQY	TRBV28	11	TRBJ2-7
ASSRGVSQSPLH	TRBV7-9	12	TRBJ1-6
AGSTGGEQY	TRBV30	9	TRBJ2-7
ASSIVLQETQY	TRBV7-2	11	TRBJ2-5
AWSVRGEKLF	TRBV30	10	TRBJ1-4
ATSRGSSVNYEQY	TRBV15	13	TRBJ2-7
ASSTGTTIDTQY	TRBV6-6	12	TRBJ2-3
ASSVGTGPYNEQF	TRBV6-4	13	TRBJ2-1
ASISEIGTEAF	TRBV2	11	TRBJ1-1
ASSLVGTGIRYGYT	TRBV11-2	14	TRBJ1-2
ASSYSGEKLF	TRBV6-2/TRBV6-3	10	TRBJ1-4
ASSQAEVSVV	TRBV3-1/TRBV3-2	10	TRBJ1-4
ASSQRTGSSSTNEKLF	TRBV28	16	TRBJ1-4
ASSHLVGGGANYGYT	TRBV4-3	15	TRBJ1-2
ASPPSSGTGELF	TRBV18	12	TRBJ2-2
ASKKNTEAF	TRBV7-9	9	TRBJ1-1
ASSDLRRTQY	TRBV9	10	TRBJ2-5
ASSVELAGGGKTQY	TRBV7-2	14	TRBJ2-5
ASSLDGGRSYGYT	TRBV5-1	13	TRBJ1-2
ASSSQGARNSPLH	TRBV5-1	13	TRBJ1-6
ASSSNNMGLAGAYEQY	TRBV27	16	TRBJ2-7
ATSDAGTGKETQY	TRBV24-1	13	TRBJ2-5
ASSPGLDGTEAF	TRBV11-3	12	TRBJ1-1
ASSLYRATTEAF	TRBV28	12	TRBJ1-1
ASSKGRRSTDTQY	TRBV19	13	TRBJ2-3
ASSQTPPWNTIY	TRBV19	12	TRBJ1-3
ASSQGFQGRTEAF	TRBV3-1/TRBV3-2	13	TRBJ1-1
SARQGYEQY	TRBV20-1	9	TRBJ2-7
ASSGGSGNTIY	TRBV9	11	TRBJ1-3